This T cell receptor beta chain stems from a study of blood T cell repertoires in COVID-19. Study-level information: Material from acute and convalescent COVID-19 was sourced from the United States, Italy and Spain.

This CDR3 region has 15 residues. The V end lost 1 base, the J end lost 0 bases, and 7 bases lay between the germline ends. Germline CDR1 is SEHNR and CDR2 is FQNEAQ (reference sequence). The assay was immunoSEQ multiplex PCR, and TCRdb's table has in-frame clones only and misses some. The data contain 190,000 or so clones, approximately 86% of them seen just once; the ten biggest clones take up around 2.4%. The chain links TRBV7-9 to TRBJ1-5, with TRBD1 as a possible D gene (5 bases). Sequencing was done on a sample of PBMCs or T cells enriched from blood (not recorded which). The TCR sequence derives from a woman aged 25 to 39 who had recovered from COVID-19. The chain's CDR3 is CASSLGGDSNQPQHF. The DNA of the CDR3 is TGTGCCAGCAGCTTAGGGGGGGATAGCAATCAGCCCCAGCATTTT.